A single sample is the source of the 15 T cell receptor beta chains below, sequenced in a study of neurological immune-mediated disorders. TCRdb analysed the 5' RACE reads with MiXCR anew, one entry per CDR3 protein. Among around 40,000 distinct CDR3 sequences listed, 6.5% to 7.5% were seen once. The sample was CD4+ T cells from blood. These receptors all stem from a man in his forties or fifties in good health.

This clonotype showed up many times. The V call is TRBV20-1, the J call TRBJ2-1; perhaps TRBD2 as D (5 bases). CDR3 length: 14 amino acids. Germline-derived CDR1 and CDR2 are DFQATT and SNEGSKA (reference sequence). Trimming took 6 bases from V and 4 from J, leaving 16 bases between them. In DNA form, the CDR3 reads TGCAGTGCCACCGGATCCCGGGGTTACAATGAGCAGTTCTTC. Its translation is CSATGSRGYNEQFF.

This clonotype was observed at least ten times. The chain uses TRBV20-1 and TRBJ1-5; no clear D gene. The CDR3 is made up of 14 amino acids. V lost 5 bases and J 5 bases, leaving 16 bases between the germline ends. Looked up from germline, CDR1 is DFQATT and CDR2 is SNEGSKA (reference sequence). The CDR3 is CSAGVFWGDQPQHF. CDR3 sequence (DNA): TGCAGTGCTGGAGTTTTTTGGGGAGATCAGCCCCAGCATTTT.

The rearrangement links TRBV24-1 to TRBJ1-2; possibly TRBD1 for D (5 bases). The CDR3 contains 15 residues. V lost 3 bases and J 8 bases, leaving 18 bases between the germline ends. CDR1 and CDR2 (germline): KGHDR, SFDVKD. CDR3 sequence: CATSDPSGGVYGYTF. CDR3 DNA sequence: TGTGCCACCAGTGATCCCTCCGGGGGGGTGTACGGCTACACCTTC.

This clonotype appeared many times. V is TRBV20-1 and J is TRBJ2-2; 9 bases match TRBD2. This CDR3 is built from 12 residues. CDR1 and CDR2 from the germline V gene are DFQATT and SNEGSKA (reference sequence). J was trimmed by 6 bases and V by 6 bases; bases with no gene match: 2. The CDR3 nucleotides are TGCAGTGCCAGGACTAGCGCCGGGGAGCTGTTTTTT. It is translated as CSARTSAGELFF.

This clonotype has at least ten counts. V and J are TRBV2 and TRBJ2-5; 8 nucleotides agree with TRBD1. J lost 5 bases, V lost 5 bases, and 10 bases had no gene match. In germline, CDR1 is SNHLY, CDR2 FYNNEI. The CDR3 runs to 15 residues. The CDR3 loop is CASSPLAGGRETQYF. Written as DNA, the CDR3 is TGTGCCAGCAGTCCCCTGGCAGGGGGCCGGGAGACCCAGTACTTC. Supplemented by reference TRBV2 and TRBJ2-5, the full variable domain reads EPEVTQTPSHQVTQMGQEVILRCVPISNHLYFYWYRQILGQKVEFLVSFYNNEISEKSEIFDDQFSVERPDGSNFTLKIRSTKLEDSAMYFCASSPLAGGRETQYFGPGTRLLVL.

This clonotype was detected ten times or more. The chain combines TRBV10-3 with TRBJ2-7, with D possibly called TRBD1 or TRBD2 (6 bases each). V was shortened by 5 bases and J by 4 bases, with 21 bases between the two germline ends. The germline V gene encodes CDR1 ENHRY and CDR2 SYGVKD. The CDR3 runs 16 residues. The CDR3 nucleotides read TGTGCCATCAGTTACATACAGGGTTTCGGGGGATACGAGCAGTACTTC. Its translation: CAISYIQGFGGYEQYF.

In its sample, this clonotype was seen many times. The chain is built from TRBV7-9 and TRBJ2-6, with TRBD1 identical over 9 bases. Germline-derived CDR1 and CDR2 are SEHNR and FQNEAQ (reference sequence). V was pared by 5 bases and J by 2 bases, with 7 bases of the junction left unmatched. The CDR3 runs 17 residues. The CDR3 coding sequence is TGTGCCAGCAGCCTCGGACAGGGGAAGACTGGGGCCAACGTCCTGACTTTC. It codes for CASSLGQGKTGANVLTF. Full variable domain (remainder filled in from reference TRBV7-9 and TRBJ2-6): DTGVSQNPRHKITKRGQNVTFRCDPISEHNRLYWYRQTLGQGPEFLTYFQNEAQLEKSRLLSDRFSAERPKGSFSTLEIQRTEQGDSAMYLCASSLGQGKTGANVLTFGAGSRLTVL.

The sample holds many counts of this clonotype. This rearrangement joins TRBV4-1 to TRBJ2-3; D ambiguous. The CDR3 sequence is 14 residues long. CDR1 is MGHRA, CDR2 YSYEKL, per germline. V was shortened by 4 bases and J by 7 bases, with 15 bases between the two germline ends. The CDR3: CASSLARAPNTQYF. CDR3 nucleotide sequence: TGCGCCAGCAGCCTGGCAAGGGCCCCTAATACGCAGTATTTT.

At least ten counts were recorded for this clonotype. The chain has TRBV6-2 or TRBV6-3 and TRBJ2-1; D call uncertain. Trimming took 1 base from V and 1 from J, leaving 8 bases between them. CDR1 is MNHEY and CDR2 is SVGEGT in the germline V gene. This CDR3 has 15 amino acids. The CDR3 here is CASSYWVQSYNEQFF. In DNA, the CDR3 is TGTGCCAGCAGTTACTGGGTACAGTCCTACAATGAGCAGTTCTTC.

In this sample, this clonotype turned up many times. The gene calls are TRBV20-1 and TRBJ2-7, with TRBD2 matching over 12 bases. V shed 3 bases and J 7 bases; nucleotides not matched to a gene: 16. The CDR3 length is 17 residues. Per the germline V gene, CDR1 is DFQATT and CDR2 is SNEGSKA (reference sequence). Here the CDR3 reads CSARSRGRLAGVWEQYF. The CDR3 DNA is TGCAGTGCTAGGTCTAGGGGCCGACTAGCGGGAGTTTGGGAGCAGTACTTC.

This chain links TRBV20-1 with TRBJ2-3; TRBD2 matches at 12 bases. With 1 base clipped from V and 5 bases from J, the junction kept 7 bases outside the gene matches. Looked up from germline, CDR1 is DFQATT and CDR2 is SNEGSKA (reference sequence). The CDR3 spans 16 residues. CDR3 nucleotide sequence: TGCAGTGCTAGAGTCCGACTAGCGGGAGTCGTAGATACGCAGTATTTT. Protein: CSARVRLAGVVDTQYF.

This clonotype has ten or more counts. The chain couples TRBV12-3 or TRBV12-4 to TRBJ2-1, with D perhaps TRBD2 (6 bases). V was cut by 6 bases and J by 8 bases, with 8 bases left in between. This CDR3 is built from 11 residues. In DNA form, the CDR3 reads TGTGCCAGCAGATGGGGGGATGAGCAGTTCTTC. It is translated as CASRWGDEQFF.

This chain joins TRBV5-1 and TRBJ2-7; 7 bases line up with TRBD1. The CDR3 has 12 residues. CDR1 is SGHRS and CDR2 is YFSETQ in the germline V gene. The J segment lost 4 bases and the V segment lost 7 bases, leaving 5 bases of the junction unmatched. CDR3 residues: CASPRQGYEQYF. The CDR3 coding sequence is TGCGCCAGCCCCAGACAGGGTTACGAGCAGTACTTC.

This clonotype has a handful of counts. The chain employs TRBV7-2 and TRBJ2-1; 11 bases agree with TRBD2. CDR1 is SGHTA and CDR2 is FQGNSA in the germline V gene. V lost 8 bases, J lost 10 bases, and 4 bases stayed unmatched. There are 12 residues in the CDR3. CDR3 in amino acids: CASGLAGGEQFF. For the CDR3, the DNA is TGTGCCAGCGGGCTAGCGGGAGGAGAGCAGTTCTTC.

The rearrangement uses TRBV30 and TRBJ2-7; TRBD2 might be the D (5 bases). The germline CDR1 and CDR2 sequences are GTSNPN and SVGIG (reference sequence). This CDR3 comprises 12 residues. V lost 2 bases, J lost 4 bases, and 9 bases lay in between. The CDR3 region is CAWSKGSYEQYF. The CDR3 bases are TGTGCCTGGAGTAAAGGGAGTTACGAGCAGTACTTC.